The 32 T cell receptor beta chains given below trace back to one sample, sequenced in a study of blood T cell repertoires in COVID-19. The method was immunoSEQ multiplex PCR; TCRdb's version includes in-frame clones alone and lacks a portion of them. The profile shows some 70,000 clones, approximately 87% of them singletons. The sequenced sample consisted of peripheral blood. The receptors derive from a man aged 50 or older with active COVID-19.

This chain links TRBV7-2 with TRBJ1-5; D is possibly TRBD1 (6 bases). V gave up 4 bases and J gave up 0 bases, with 10 bases separating them. CDR1 SGHTA and CDR2 FQGNSA come from the germline V gene. The CDR3 loop spans 15 amino acids. The CDR3: CASSSTGYSNQPQHF. The DNA for the CDR3 is TGTGCCAGCAGCTCTACAGGGTATAGCAATCAGCCCCAGCATTTT.

Only a few counts were recorded for this clone. In DNA, the CDR3 is TGTGCCAGCAGTTTAGGGAGCACCTACGAGCAGTACTTC. Protein sequence: CASSLGSTYEQYF. V is TRBV28 and J is TRBJ2-7; D is possibly TRBD2 (5 bases). The CDR3 extends over 13 amino acids. Per germline, CDR1 MDHEN and CDR2 SYDVKM. V lost 2 bases, J lost 2 bases, and 7 bases lay in between.

This clone was recorded once. The chain employs TRBV11-3 and TRBJ2-1; the D gene is possibly TRBD1 (6 bases). CDR3 length: 14 amino acids. Trimming removed 8 bases at V and 4 bases at J, with 15 bases between. The germline gives CDR1 SGHNT, CDR2 YENEEA. CDR3 bases: TGTGCCAGCGGACCTCAGGGGTCGTACAATGAGCAGTTCTTC. It is translated as CASGPQGSYNEQFF.

J is TRBJ2-3 and V is TRBV5-8, with D maybe TRBD1 (6 bases). Germline CDR1 SGHTS, CDR2 YDEGEE. The CDR3 totals 16 residues. Trimming left V 6 bases short and J 0 bases short, with 17 bases between. CDR3 sequence: CASTKIQGSSTDTQYF. The CDR3 DNA follows: TGTGCCAGCACAAAGATACAGGGATCTAGCACAGATACGCAGTATTTT.

The chain carries TRBV29-1 and TRBJ1-1; 9 nucleotides agree with TRBD1. J lost 0 bases, V lost 4 bases, and 9 bases had no gene match. The CDR3 runs 16 residues. The germline CDR1 and CDR2 sequences are SQVTM and ANQGSEA. The CDR3 region is CSVATGTGSMNTEAFF. For the CDR3, the DNA is TGCAGCGTTGCGACCGGGACAGGGAGTATGAACACTGAAGCTTTCTTT.

The chain recombines TRBV5-4 with TRBJ1-1; unclear D gene. V lost 2 bases to trimming and J lost 8 bases, with 13 bases between them. CDR3 length: 13 residues. Germline V CDR1 and CDR2: SGHNT, YYREEE (reference sequence). For the CDR3, the DNA is TGTGCCAGCAGCTTCCCCTATTCTGCGGAAGCTTTCTTT. Translation: CASSFPYSAEAFF.

This chain connects TRBV19 to TRBJ2-1; TRBD2 is a possible D gene (5 bases). The CDR3 length is 11 residues. CDR1 and CDR2 from the germline V gene are LNHDA and SQIVND (reference sequence). The V end was cut by 3 bases, the J end by 14 bases, with 11 bases between. CDR3: CASSMTGEKFF. In DNA form, the CDR3 reads TGTGCCAGTAGTATGACCGGGGAAAAGTTCTTC.

The V gene is TRBV4-3, the J gene TRBJ2-7; 8 nucleotides match TRBD1. Germline CDR1 LGHNA, CDR2 YSLEER. After removal of 0 bases from V and 2 bases from J, the junction contained 24 bases not matched to a gene. This CDR3 spans 22 amino acids. The CDR3 coding sequence is TGCGCCAGCAGCCAAGATATTATCTTAGGGACAGGAATTACCGACCATCCCTACGAGCAGTACTTC. It translates to CASSQDIILGTGITDHPYEQYF.

In its sample, this clone was seen once. The chain recombines TRBV7-3 with TRBJ2-7; D not resolved. Germline CDR1 reads SGHTA; CDR2 reads FQGTGA. V gave up 0 bases and J gave up 3 bases, with 6 bases separating them. The CDR3 loop spans 13 amino acids. This chain's CDR3 is CASSLTRDYEQYF. In nucleotides, the CDR3 is TGTGCCAGCAGCTTAACTAGAGACTACGAGCAGTACTTC. Filled out from reference TRBV7-3 and TRBJ2-7, the complete variable domain reads GAGVSQTPSNKVTEKGKYVELRCDPISGHTALYWYRQSLGQGPEFLIYFQGTGAADDSGLPNDRFFAVRPEGSVSTLKIQRTERGDSAVYLCASSLTRDYEQYFGPGTRLTVT.

The genes are TRBV30 and TRBJ2-3; 11 positions match TRBD2. The germline V gene encodes CDR1 GTSNPN and CDR2 SVGIG (reference sequence). The CDR3 runs to 15 residues. V lost 6 bases, J lost 3 bases, and 8 bases stayed unmatched. The DNA of the CDR3 is TGTGCCTGTCGGGGGGGACTAGCGGTAACAGATACGCAGTATTTT. This translates into CACRGGLAVTDTQYF.

In this sample, this clone turned up once. The rearrangement joins TRBV7-9 to TRBJ2-2; 9 bases line up with TRBD2. This CDR3 comprises 16 residues. CDR1 and CDR2 from the germline V gene are SEHNR and FQNEAQ (reference sequence). With V trimmed by 3 bases and J by 4 bases, 6 bases remained unmatched. The CDR3 loop is CASSFGTSKGTGELFF. The CDR3 DNA reads as TGTGCCAGCAGCTTCGGGACTAGCAAAGGCACCGGGGAGCTGTTTTTT. Drawing the rest from reference TRBV7-9 and TRBJ2-2, the complete variable domain is DTGVSQNPRHKITKRGQNVTFRCDPISEHNRLYWYRQTLGQGPEFLTYFQNEAQLEKSRLLSDRFSAERPKGSFSTLEIQRTEQGDSAMYLCASSFGTSKGTGELFFGEGSRLTVL.

The rearrangement uses TRBV25-1 and TRBJ2-3; 7 nucleotides agree with TRBD2. After removal of 5 bases from V and 0 bases from J, the junction contained 8 bases not matched to a gene. This CDR3 is built from 16 residues. Germline CDR1 is MGHDK and CDR2 is SYGVNS. This CDR3 reads CASSPRRGFSTDTQYF. The DNA of the CDR3 is TGTGCCAGCAGTCCTCGGCGGGGGTTTAGCACAGATACGCAGTATTTT.

This rearrangement joins TRBV7-2 to TRBJ1-6; tentatively, D is TRBD1 (5 bases). There are 15 residues in the CDR3. Germline V gene lookup returns CDR1 SGHTA and CDR2 FQGNSA. Deletions cut 5 bases from V and 11 bases from J, with 19 bases between. The CDR3 region has the DNA TGTGCCAGCAGCCTCCGAACGGCAGGGTTGACACCCCTCCACTTT. It is translated as CASSLRTAGLTPLHF.

V and J are TRBV5-1 and TRBJ2-7; D is unclear. Germline V gene lookup returns CDR1 SGHRS and CDR2 YFSETQ. CDR3 length: 14 residues. V was shortened by 0 bases and J by 7 bases, with 14 bases between the two germline ends. Here the CDR3 reads CASSLARSAREQYF. In DNA form, the CDR3 reads TGCGCCAGCAGCTTGGCTCGGTCTGCGCGGGAGCAGTACTTC.

The chain has TRBV19 and TRBJ1-1; TRBD1 matches at 8 bases. The CDR3 consists of 14 residues. V was clipped by 6 bases and J by 4 bases; unmatched bases: 7. From germline, CDR1 is LNHDA and CDR2 SQIVND (reference sequence). CDR3 nucleotide sequence: TGTGCCAGTAGCACAGGGGGGGTTGGCACTGAAGCTTTCTTT. As protein: CASSTGGVGTEAFF. Full variable domain (outside the CDR3, taken from reference TRBV19 and TRBJ1-1): DGGITQSPKYLFRKEGQNVTLSCEQNLNHDAMYWYRQDPGQGLRLIYYSQIVNDFQKGDIAEGYSVSREKKESFPLTVTSAQKNPTAFYLCASSTGGVGTEAFFGQGTRLTVV.

As concerns this clone: This specimen includes other DNA sequences encoding the same CDR3. The chain joins TRBV12-3 or TRBV12-4 to TRBJ1-5, with D unclear. The CDR3 contains 13 residues. V lost 3 bases, J lost 4 bases, and 7 bases lay in between. As DNA, the CDR3 is TGTGCCAGCAGTTTGACGGGAAATCAGCCCCAGCATTTT. Protein sequence: CASSLTGNQPQHF.

The gene calls are TRBV6-5 and TRBJ1-5, with 11 bases fitting TRBD1. J was trimmed by 7 bases and V by 6 bases; bases with no gene match: 2. Germline assignment: CDR1 MNHEY and CDR2 SVGAGI. The CDR3 consists of 13 residues. CDR3 in DNA: TGTGCCAGCAGGGGGACAGGGGGGCAGCCCCAGCATTTT. Translating gives CASRGTGGQPQHF.

This clone has only one observation. The V call is TRBV7-2, the J call TRBJ1-5; D uncertain. Trimming removed 2 bases from V and 1 base from J, with 15 bases in between. CDR1 is SGHTA and CDR2 is FQGNSA in the germline V gene. There are 17 residues in the CDR3. CDR3 in DNA: TGTGCCAGCAGCTTATCCACGACTCGGCAGAGCAATCAGCCCCAGCATTTT. This encodes CASSLSTTRQSNQPQHF.

V gene TRBV30 combines with J gene TRBJ1-5, with 7 bases identical to TRBD1. Germline values: CDR1 GTSNPN, CDR2 SVGIG (reference sequence). There are 16 residues in the CDR3. J gave up 1 base and V 5 bases, and 11 bases lay outside the gene matches. The CDR3 sequence is CAWLKAQTGSNQPQHF. In nucleotides, the CDR3 is TGTGCCTGGCTCAAAGCTCAGACAGGGAGCAATCAGCCCCAGCATTTT. The whole variable domain, remainder taken from reference TRBV30 and TRBJ1-5, is SQTIHQWPATLVQPVGSPLSLECTVEGTSNPNLYWYRQAAGRGLQLLFYSVGIGQISSEVPQNLSASRPQDRQFILSSKKLLLSDSGFYLCAWLKAQTGSNQPQHFGDGTRLSIL.

V gene TRBV9 combines with J gene TRBJ2-1, with 9 positions matching TRBD2. Germline-derived CDR1 and CDR2 are SGDLS and YYNGEE. CDR3 length: 16 amino acids. J gave up 8 bases and V 5 bases, and 14 bases lay outside the gene matches. The CDR3 DNA reads TGTGCCAGCAGTGCCGGGGTAGCGGGAGTCCGGCATGAGCAGTTCTTC. Translating gives CASSAGVAGVRHEQFF.

This clone was seen just once. This rearrangement joins TRBV7-8 to TRBJ2-2, with TRBD1 identical over 8 bases. After removal of 6 bases from V and 4 bases from J, the junction contained 7 bases not matched to a gene. The CDR3 runs 15 residues. Germline CDR1 reads SGHVS; CDR2 reads FQNEAQ. The CDR3, as DNA: TGTGCCAGCAGACCCGGACAGGGTTTCACCGGGGAGCTGTTTTTT. The encoded protein is CASRPGQGFTGELFF.

J is TRBJ2-7 and V is TRBV4-2; maybe TRBD2 (5 bases). V lost 0 bases and J lost 1, with 7 bases in between. Germline V gene data show CDR1 as LGHNA and CDR2 as YNFKEQ. This CDR3 has 14 amino acids. In DNA form, the CDR3 reads TGTGCCAGCAGCCAAGATCGGGGATCCTACGAGCAGTACTTC. This translates into CASSQDRGSYEQYF.

This chain joins TRBV28 and TRBJ2-2, with a tentative D call TRBD1 (5 bases). Germline lookup yields CDR1 MDHEN and CDR2 SYDVKM. The length of the CDR3 is 17 residues. Trimming shortened V by 2 bases and J by 6 bases, and 19 bases separated the two germline ends. The CDR3 protein is CASSLKVQALLAGELFF. Written as DNA, the CDR3 is TGTGCCAGCAGTTTAAAGGTACAGGCCCTTCTGGCCGGGGAGCTGTTTTTT.

This chain links TRBV7-7 with TRBJ2-3, with 9 bases fitting TRBD1. The junction had 4 bases not matched to a gene; V was cut back by 1 base and J by 5 bases. The CDR3 has 15 residues. Germline-derived CDR1 and CDR2 are SSHAT and FNYEAQ (reference sequence). This chain's CDR3 is CASSLGTGVLDTQYF. Here the CDR3 DNA reads TGTGCCAGCAGCTTAGGGACAGGGGTCCTAGATACGCAGTATTTT.

The chain links TRBV21-1 to TRBJ2-5; TRBD2, the table's D call, lacks a check against the DNA. TRBV21-1 is tagged as a pseudogene. The CDR3 spans 17 residues. CDR3: CASSKEPEVGGQETQYF. The DNA for the CDR3 is TGTGCCAGCAGCAAAGAGCCGGAGGTGGGGGGTCAAGAGACCCAGTACTTC.

The rearrangement uses TRBV25-1 and TRBJ1-6; maybe TRBD1 (6 bases). Germline values: CDR1 MGHDK, CDR2 SYGVNS. The V and J ends lost 1 base and 0 bases respectively, with 13 bases between them. The CDR3 has 18 residues. The CDR3 DNA follows: TGTGCCAGCAGTGAATTAGGGGACATGAGCTCCTATAATTCACCCCTCCACTTT. It is translated as CASSELGDMSSYNSPLHF.

The chain combines TRBV9 with TRBJ1-1; 8 bases match TRBD1. CDR3 length equals 14 residues. Per germline, CDR1 SGDLS and CDR2 YYNGEE. J gave up 5 bases and V 3 bases, and 6 bases lay outside the gene matches. The CDR3 DNA sequence: TGTGCCAGCAGCGGACGACAGGGGTTAACTGAAGCTTTCTTT. Amino acids: CASSGRQGLTEAFF.

The chain recombines TRBV2 with TRBJ2-3, with D possibly matching TRBD2 (5 bases). Germline V gene lookup returns CDR1 SNHLY and CDR2 FYNNEI. The V gene lost 3 bases and the J gene lost 2 bases, with 9 bases spanning the gap. This CDR3 contains 14 residues. CDR3 protein: CASSDGLITDTQYF. The DNA of the CDR3 is TGTGCCAGCAGTGATGGACTGATCACAGATACGCAGTATTTT.

V and J are TRBV9 and TRBJ2-1; tentative D call: TRBD1 (6 bases). V was trimmed by 4 bases and J by 8 bases, leaving 19 bases between them. This CDR3 has 15 amino acids. Looked up from germline, CDR1 is SGDLS and CDR2 is YYNGEE. Here the CDR3 DNA reads TGTGCCAGCAGCCCTGGGGCGGACAGACGTGATGAGCAGTTCTTC. It codes for CASSPGADRRDEQFF. The variable domain in full, with the rest retrieved from reference TRBV9 and TRBJ2-1, is DSGVTQTPKHLITATGQRVTLRCSPRSGDLSVYWYQQSLDQGLQFLIQYYNGEERAKGNILERFSAQQFPDLHSELNLSSLELGDSALYFCASSPGADRRDEQFFGPGTRLTVL.

The chain couples TRBV19 to TRBJ1-2; D is undetermined. Trimming pared 0 bases from V and 4 bases from J, leaving 6 bases between. This CDR3 comprises 13 residues. CDR1 and CDR2 (germline): LNHDA, SQIVND (reference sequence). CDR3 loop: CASSIDRGYGYTF. In DNA, the CDR3 is TGTGCCAGTAGTATAGATCGAGGCTATGGCTACACCTTC.

V and J are TRBV28 and TRBJ1-2, with D possibly matching TRBD1 (6 bases). Germline CDR1 is MDHEN and CDR2 is SYDVKM. V shed 3 bases and J shed 8 bases, with 16 bases lying between them. The CDR3 is 14 residues long. The CDR3 DNA is TGTGCCAGCAGTTTGGTACAGGGTGCGTCGGGCTACACCTTC. It translates to CASSLVQGASGYTF.

The chain carries TRBV3-1 (or the pseudogene TRBV3-2) and TRBJ1-2; weak D call: TRBD1 (6 bases). V lost 3 bases, J lost 1 base, and 9 bases lay in between. Germline lookup yields CDR1 LGHDT and CDR2 YNNKEL (reference sequence). The CDR3 has 14 residues. CDR3 nucleotides: TGTGCCAGCAGCCATCTACAGGGTAACTATGGCTACACCTTC. This codes for CASSHLQGNYGYTF.